This is a list of T cell receptor beta chains from one sample in a study of blood T cells in healthy people across ages. TCRdb re-called the 5' RACE reads with MiXCR, one entry per CDR3 protein. The sample holds around 900,000 distinct CDR3 sequences, less than 35% seen once. The sample consisted of blood. All receptors come from a woman of 80 years or more in good health. Each CDR3 is given with its conserved first and last residue. A D gene is named only where the DNA matches it firmly. Only part of the rows carry a size: once, few, many, or a class if the clone is expanded.

size	D	V	J	CDR3	DNA
many	-	TRBV10-1	TRBJ2-7	CASASIRPSSYEQYF	TGCGCCAGCGCCTCAATCAGGCCGAGCTCCTACGAGCAGTACTTC
many	-	TRBV10-1	TRBJ2-3	CASSERSTDTQYF	TGCGCCAGCAGTGAAAGGAGCACAGATACGCAGTATTTT
-	-	TRBV6-2/TRBV6-3	TRBJ1-5	CASSNLDSNQPQHF	TGTGCCAGCAGTAACCTCGATAGCAATCAGCCCCAGCATTTT
many	-	TRBV3-1	TRBJ2-1	CASSQGRLGNEQFF	TGTGCCAGCAGCCAAGGAAGACTGGGGAATGAGCAGTTCTTC
many	TRBD2	TRBV6-2/TRBV6-3	TRBJ2-5	CASRLAGRRETQYF	TGTGCCAGCAGACTAGCGGGGCGTAGGGAGACCCAGTACTTC
many	-	TRBV7-9	TRBJ1-4	CASSVGRLNEKLFF	TGTGCCAGCAGCGTCGGCAGGTTGAATGAAAAACTGTTTTTT
many	-	TRBV28	TRBJ1-4	CASLSWGQATNEKLFF	TGTGCCAGCCTTTCTTGGGGGCAGGCAACTAATGAAAAACTGTTTTTT
many	TRBD1	TRBV3-1	TRBJ2-3	CASSRFLGTGVYTDTQYF	TGTGCCAGCAGCCGTTTCTTGGGGACAGGGGTATACACAGATACGCAGTATTTT
many	-	TRBV20-1	TRBJ1-2	CSARNGGGHGGYGYTF	TGCAGTGCTAGAAACGGCGGGGGGCATGGTGGCTATGGCTACACCTTC
many	TRBD2	TRBV20-1	TRBJ2-3	CSFRGGATQYF	TGCAGTTTCCGCGGGGGGGCTACGCAGTATTTT
few	-	TRBV20-1	TRBJ1-6	CSAPPPVRTRNSPLHF	TGCAGTGCCCCCCCCCCAGTCCGGACTCGAAATTCACCCCTCCACTTT
many	-	TRBV20-1	TRBJ2-7	CSASRDSSYEQYF	TGCAGTGCTAGCCGGGACTCCTCCTACGAGCAGTACTTC
few	-	TRBV20-1	TRBJ1-6	CSARDSGANSPLHF	TGCAGTGCTAGAGATTCAGGGGCTAATTCACCCCTCCACTTT
-	-	TRBV25-1	TRBJ1-6	CASSDTSGRNSPLHF	TGTGCCAGCAGTGATACGTCAGGGCGGAATTCACCCCTCCACTTT
many	-	TRBV20-1	TRBJ2-3	CSALGGDGGIDTQYF	TGCAGTGCTTTAGGAGGGGATGGAGGGATAGATACGCAGTATTTT
few	TRBD1	TRBV20-1	TRBJ1-2	CSANSGGTDTLYGYTF	TGCAGTGCTAACAGCGGAGGGACAGACACTCTATATGGCTACACCTTC
many	-	TRBV6-2/TRBV6-3	TRBJ2-5	CASSTRTRPVKYQETQYF	TGTGCCAGCAGTACCCGGACTCGCCCCGTTAAATACCAAGAGACCCAGTACTTC
many	TRBD1	TRBV6-2/TRBV6-3	TRBJ2-3	CASSTWTGSLADTQYF	TGTGCCAGCAGTACCTGGACAGGGAGTCTTGCAGATACGCAGTATTTT
many	TRBD1	TRBV5-7	TRBJ2-5	CASSCMDREQETQYF	TGTGCCAGCAGCTGTATGGACAGGGAACAAGAGACCCAGTACTTC
few	-	TRBV5-1	TRBJ1-5	CASSFGGIGNQPQHF	TGCGCCAGCAGCTTCGGGGGGATCGGCAATCAGCCCCAGCATTTT
-	-	TRBV19	TRBJ1-2	CASSLRTYGYTF	TGTGCCAGTAGTCTGCGGACTTATGGCTACACCTTC
many	-	TRBV6-2/TRBV6-3	TRBJ2-5	CASSHPAETQYF	TGTGCCAGCAGTCATCCGGCGGAGACCCAGTACTTC
-	-	TRBV21-1	TRBJ2-2	CASSKTGPGELFF	TGTGCCAGCAGCAAGACAGGACCCGGGGAGCTGTTTTTT
-	TRBD1	TRBV7-2	TRBJ1-4	CASSLEGTGREKLFF	TGTGCCAGCAGCTTAGAAGGGACAGGGCGTGAAAAACTGTTTTTT
-	-	TRBV2	TRBJ1-2	CASSGVADYGYTF	TGTGCCAGCAGTGGGGTTGCCGACTATGGCTACACCTTC
many	TRBD2	TRBV6-1	TRBJ2-5	CASSEVGGIAGRQETQYF	TGTGCCAGCAGTGAAGTCGGTGGGATAGCGGGGAGACAAGAGACCCAGTACTTC
many	-	TRBV20-1	TRBJ2-3	CSARDSFDGTDTQYF	TGCAGTGCTAGAGATAGTTTCGACGGCACAGATACGCAGTATTTT
few	-	TRBV2	TRBJ2-3	CASSDIRDTQYF	TGTGCCAGCAGTGATATTAGGGATACGCAGTATTTT
few	-	TRBV12-3/TRBV12-4	TRBJ2-3	CASSWALRDAQYF	TGTGCCAGCAGTTGGGCGCTACGAGATGCGCAGTATTTT
-	-	TRBV5-6	TRBJ2-4	CASSFRRVLAKNIQYF	TGTGCCAGCAGCTTTAGGCGGGTCCTAGCCAAAAACATTCAGTACTTC
-	TRBD2	TRBV10-3	TRBJ2-7	CAISEGASGDEQYF	TGTGCCATCAGTGAGGGCGCTAGCGGGGACGAGCAGTACTTC
many	TRBD1	TRBV20-1	TRBJ1-5	CSARPNRGNQPQHF	TGCAGTGCACGCCCGAACAGGGGAAATCAGCCCCAGCATTTT
-	TRBD2	TRBV7-2	TRBJ2-3	CAGSLSGGARTDTQYF	TGTGCCGGCAGCTTAAGCGGGGGGGCCAGAACAGATACGCAGTATTTT
many	TRBD2	TRBV7-2	TRBJ2-7	CASSFSGSSYEQYF	TGTGCCAGCAGCTTTAGCGGGAGCTCCTACGAGCAGTACTTC
-	TRBD1	TRBV20-1	TRBJ1-6	CSARVTGSSPLHF	TGCAGTGCTAGAGTGACAGGGAGCTCACCCCTCCACTTT
-	TRBD1	TRBV2	TRBJ2-1	CASRIGTGSYEQFF	TGTGCCAGCAGAATCGGGACAGGGTCCTACGAGCAGTTCTTC
few	-	TRBV5-8	TRBJ1-5	CASSLGSGAGNQPQHF	TGTGCCAGCAGCTTGGGGTCGGGGGCCGGCAATCAGCCCCAGCATTTT
many	-	TRBV6-2/TRBV6-3	TRBJ2-6	CASSYLVKGANVLTF	TGTGCCAGCAGTTACTTAGTTAAGGGGGCCAACGTCCTGACTTTC
-	TRBD1	TRBV10-2	TRBJ1-1	CATSTGMNTEAFF	TGCGCCACTTCGACAGGGATGAACACTGAAGCTTTCTTT
-	TRBD1	TRBV11-2	TRBJ2-1	CASSLVDRGRGNEQFF	TGTGCCAGCAGCTTAGTTGACAGGGGTCGGGGCAATGAGCAGTTCTTC
-	-	TRBV4-1	TRBJ2-1	CASSQDGNEQFF	TGCGCCAGCAGCCAAGATGGGAATGAGCAGTTCTTC